This T cell receptor gamma chain was profiled in a study of human gamma delta and Vdelta1 T cells. Broader study findings: Polyclonal Delta One T cells reportedly showed broad cytotoxic targeting of acute myeloid leukemia.

CDR3 length: 12 amino acids. The germline V gene has CDR1 GITISATS and CDR2 ISYDGTV (reference sequence). The V and J ends lost 2 bases and 6 bases, in that order; junction bases with no gene match: 4. Relative to its sample, this clone is medium-sized. Its specificity is unknown. TCRdb re-called clones from the PCR reads using CATT. The sample lists several thousand gamma-chain clones, 45% to 55% occurring once. Sequenced material: Vdelta1 gamma-delta T cells from blood grown in culture (DOT cells). The source of this sequence is a human donor in good health. The genes are TRGV9 and TRGJ1 or TRGJ2. This CDR3 is CALWEGSYKKLF. The CDR3 DNA follows: TGTGCCTTGTGGGAGGGGAGTTATAAGAAACTCTTT.